This is a list of T cell receptor beta chains from one sample in a study of a mutant IDH1 vaccine in newly diagnosed glioma. Sequenced by immunoSEQ multiplex PCR; TCRdb stores in-frame clones only, minus some. This sample yields tens of thousands of clones, of which around 80% are seen a single time; less than 6.5% belongs to the top ten. Specimen: PBMCs, collected from a glioma patient treated with radiotherapy, temozolomide or both. These receptors originate from a man aged 35 to 55 with glioma. Some clones in this sample may be carry-over from other donors' samples. Both conserved end residues are part of each CDR3. A D gene is named only where the DNA matches it firmly. Not all rows give a size; the values are once, few, many and, for expanded clones, a class.

clone_size: .; v_call: TRBV2; j_call: TRBJ1-2; d_call: .; cdr3_nt: TGTGCCAGCAGGACGACAGCTAACTATGGCTACACCTTC; cdr3_aa: CASRTTANYGYTF
clone_size: .; v_call: TRBV30; j_call: TRBJ1-4; d_call: .; cdr3_nt: TGTGCCTGGAGTAGGGACACAACGGGGGAAAAACTGTTTTTT; cdr3_aa: CAWSRDTTGEKLFF
clone_size: .; v_call: TRBV6-1; j_call: TRBJ2-5; d_call: TRBD2; cdr3_nt: TGTGCCAGTAGCGGGGGCCGGGAGACCCAGTACTTC; cdr3_aa: CASSGGRETQYF
clone_size: .; v_call: TRBV2; j_call: TRBJ1-4; d_call: .; cdr3_nt: TGTGCCAGCAGTAGACAGGCGGGGCGGGAAAAACTGTTTTTT; cdr3_aa: CASSRQAGREKLFF
clone_size: few; v_call: TRBV27; j_call: TRBJ1-6; d_call: TRBD1; cdr3_nt: TGTGCCAGCAGTTTCCCGCCGGACAGGGGGGGACCCCTCCACTTT; cdr3_aa: CASSFPPDRGGPLHF
clone_size: .; v_call: TRBV6-5; j_call: TRBJ1-2; d_call: .; cdr3_nt: TGTGCCAGCAGTTCCATCGGGACCCCGGAGGGCTATGGCTACACCTTC; cdr3_aa: CASSSIGTPEGYGYTF
clone_size: .; v_call: TRBV10-2; j_call: TRBJ2-2; d_call: .; cdr3_nt: TGCGCCAGCAGGACGGAACTGGCCGGGGAGCTGTTTTTT; cdr3_aa: CASRTELAGELFF
clone_size: .; v_call: TRBV4-2; j_call: TRBJ1-1; d_call: .; cdr3_nt: TGTGCCAGCAGCCAAGTGGGGGGGGCTGAGGCTGAAGCTTTCTTT; cdr3_aa: CASSQVGGAEAEAFF
clone_size: .; v_call: TRBV10-3; j_call: TRBJ1-6; d_call: .; cdr3_nt: TGTGCCATCAGTGAGTCACCCTCCCCGGGGTGGGCACCCCTCCACTTT; cdr3_aa: CAISESPSPGWAPLHF
clone_size: .; v_call: TRBV5-6; j_call: TRBJ1-1; d_call: .; cdr3_nt: TGTGCCAGCAGCTTATGGCAGATGAACACTGAAGCTTTCTTT; cdr3_aa: CASSLWQMNTEAFF
clone_size: medium-sized; v_call: TRBV19; j_call: TRBJ1-4; d_call: .; cdr3_nt: TGTGCCAGTAGGAGTGACAGAAAGGGTAGGAAACTGTTTTTT; cdr3_aa: CASRSDRKGRKLFF
clone_size: once; v_call: TRBV4-1; j_call: TRBJ2-7; d_call: TRBD1; cdr3_nt: TGCGCCAGCAGCCAACCAGCGAGGGGGCCGCGAGAGCAGTACTTC; cdr3_aa: CASSQPARGPREQYF
clone_size: .; v_call: TRBV7-9; j_call: TRBJ1-2; d_call: TRBD1; cdr3_nt: TGTGCCAGCAGCTTAGTACCGGGACAGGACCTCTATGGCTACACCTTC; cdr3_aa: CASSLVPGQDLYGYTF
clone_size: .; v_call: TRBV6-1; j_call: TRBJ2-7; d_call: TRBD2; cdr3_nt: TGTGCCAGCGCTAGGACTAGCGGGGGCTACGAGCAGTACTTC; cdr3_aa: CASARTSGGYEQYF
clone_size: .; v_call: TRBV19; j_call: TRBJ1-2; d_call: .; cdr3_nt: TGTGCCAGTAGTTCAAGGAGTCGTCTTGGCTACACCTTC; cdr3_aa: CASSSRSRLGYTF
clone_size: .; v_call: TRBV4-1; j_call: TRBJ1-3; d_call: .; cdr3_nt: TGCGCCAGCCGGAACCCCTCTGGAAACACCATATATTTT; cdr3_aa: CASRNPSGNTIYF
clone_size: .; v_call: TRBV6-1; j_call: TRBJ1-4; d_call: .; cdr3_nt: TGTGCCAGCAAACCTAGGCAGGGTGGTGATGAAAAACTGTTTTTT; cdr3_aa: CASKPRQGGDEKLFF
clone_size: .; v_call: TRBV7-6; j_call: TRBJ1-1; d_call: .; cdr3_nt: TGTGCCAGCAGCTTTAGATCAGGAGATGAAGCTTTCTTT; cdr3_aa: CASSFRSGDEAFF
clone_size: .; v_call: TRBV2; j_call: TRBJ1-2; d_call: .; cdr3_nt: TGTGCCAGCACCTTTCTTGGGGCTGGCTACACCTTC; cdr3_aa: CASTFLGAGYTF
clone_size: .; v_call: TRBV7-9; j_call: TRBJ2-5; d_call: .; cdr3_nt: TGTGCCAGCAGCCCAGCCCAGACGCAAGAGACCCAGTACTTC; cdr3_aa: CASSPAQTQETQYF
clone_size: .; v_call: TRBV30; j_call: TRBJ1-1; d_call: TRBD1; cdr3_nt: TGTGCCTGGGGGCCCCGGGACAGGGATATCACTGAAGCTTTCTTT; cdr3_aa: CAWGPRDRDITEAFF